The 20 T cell receptor beta chains reported below all come from one sample, sequenced in a study of blood T cell repertoires in COVID-19. Data came from immunoSEQ multiplex PCR; TCRdb stores just in-frame clones and leaves some out. The repertoire consists of approximately 89,000 clones, with around 75% occurring once and the leading ten covering approximately 24%. Sequencing was performed on peripheral blood. Receptors were obtained from a man between 65 and 79 years old with acute or convalescent COVID-19.

V is TRBV6-5 and J is TRBJ1-5; D unresolved. CDR1 is MNHEY and CDR2 is SVGAGI in the germline V gene. The CDR3 contains 14 residues. The V end lost 2 bases, the J end lost 7 bases, and 12 bases lay between the germline ends. The CDR3 sequence is CASSYAGSSQPQHF. In DNA, the CDR3 is TGTGCCAGCAGTTACGCGGGGTCGTCCCAGCCCCAGCATTTT.

The chain links TRBV5-4 to TRBJ2-7; possible D gene TRBD2, 6 bases. The length of the CDR3 is 15 residues. CDR1 and CDR2 (germline): SGHNT, YYREEE (reference sequence). Trimming shortened V by 4 bases and J by 1 base, and 15 bases separated the two germline ends. CDR3 amino acids: CASSNPISGSYEQYF. The CDR3, as DNA: TGTGCCAGCAGCAACCCCATTAGCGGTTCCTACGAGCAGTACTTC.

The chain joins TRBV11-1 to TRBJ2-5, with unresolved D. The V and J ends lost 5 bases and 2 bases respectively, with 3 bases between them. There are 11 residues in the CDR3. Germline CDR1 is SGHAT and CDR2 is FQDESV (reference sequence). The CDR3 DNA reads as TGTGCCAGCAGCCATCAAGAGACCCAGTACTTC. Its translation is CASSHQETQYF.

The chain recombines TRBV30 with TRBJ1-3, with D possibly being TRBD1 (6 bases). The V gene lost 2 bases and the J gene lost 0 bases, with 8 bases spanning the gap. The germline V gene encodes CDR1 GTSNPN and CDR2 SVGIG (reference sequence). The CDR3 has 14 residues. CDR3 sequence reads: CAWSTGSSGNTIYF. CDR3 DNA: TGTGCCTGGAGTACAGGGAGCTCTGGAAACACCATATATTTT.

The J gene is TRBJ2-3, the V gene TRBV13, with D tentatively TRBD2 (6 bases). The CDR3 is 14 amino acids. V lost 3 bases to trimming and J lost 3 bases, with 10 bases between them. Germline CDR1 is PRHDT and CDR2 is FYEKMQ (reference sequence). This chain's CDR3 is CASSLLGRTDTQYF. Here the CDR3 DNA reads TGTGCCAGCAGCTTGCTCGGGAGAACAGATACGCAGTATTTT. The variable domain in full, with the rest retrieved from reference TRBV13 and TRBJ2-3, is AAGVIQSPRHLIKEKRETATLKCYPIPRHDTVYWYQQGPGQDPQFLISFYEKMQSDKGSIPDRFSAQQFSDYHSELNMSSLELGDSALYFCASSLLGRTDTQYFGPGTRLTVL.

The chain joins TRBV5-6 to TRBJ1-1; tentatively, D is TRBD1 (5 bases). The CDR3 has 15 residues. CDR1 and CDR2 (germline): SGHDT, YYEEEE. Trimming pared 5 bases from V and 1 base from J, leaving 15 bases between. Here the CDR3 reads CASSSTFGGNTEAFF. Here the CDR3 DNA reads TGTGCCAGCAGTTCAACGTTCGGGGGGAACACTGAAGCTTTCTTT.

This rearrangement joins TRBV18 to TRBJ1-1; D possibly corresponds to TRBD1 (5 bases). CDR3 size: 14 residues. Trimming left V 0 bases short and J 5 bases short, with 10 bases between. Germline CDR1 reads KGHSH; CDR2 reads LQKENI. CDR3 residues: CASSPPSGRTEAFF. The CDR3 nucleotides read TGTGCCAGCTCACCACCGTCAGGGCGGACTGAAGCTTTCTTT.

This rearrangement joins TRBV4-2 to TRBJ1-5; D uncertain. The germline V and J ends were trimmed by 0 bases and 3 bases, with 9 bases remaining between them. Germline CDR1 reads LGHNA; CDR2 reads YNFKEQ. The CDR3 has 15 residues. Written as DNA, the CDR3 is TGTGCCAGCAGCCAAGAGTCCGGAGTCAATCAGCCCCAGCATTTT. It specifies CASSQESGVNQPQHF.

This chain uses TRBV10-3 with TRBJ2-5; D is perhaps TRBD1 (6 bases). CDR1 is ENHRY, CDR2 SYGVKD, per germline. CDR3 length equals 16 residues. The V end was cut by 6 bases, the J end by 3 bases, with 20 bases between. CDR3 residues: CAISETMRGQKETQYF. In DNA, the CDR3 is TGTGCCATCAGCGAGACAATGAGGGGACAAAAAGAGACCCAGTACTTC.

This clone was found many times. The chain has TRBV27 and TRBJ1-5; D uncertain. The germline V gene has CDR1 MNHEY and CDR2 SMNVEV (reference sequence). This CDR3 has 14 residues. V dropped 8 bases and J dropped 5 bases, with 16 bases sitting between them. For the CDR3, the DNA is TGTGCCAGCGCACCGCGAGACGGGTATCAGCCCCAGCATTTT. It specifies CASAPRDGYQPQHF.

V and J are TRBV28 and TRBJ1-2, with TRBD1 as a possible D gene (6 bases). The germline gives CDR1 MDHEN, CDR2 SYDVKM. The CDR3 extends over 14 amino acids. Trimming took 5 bases from V and 6 from J, leaving 16 bases between them. The DNA of the CDR3 is TGTGCCAGCAGTCCGGGACACAACTTACATGGCTACACCTTC. Its protein product is CASSPGHNLHGYTF.

The chain recombines TRBV5-6 with TRBJ2-7; no reliable D call. Germline loops: CDR1 SGHDT, CDR2 YYEEEE. Trimming left V 4 bases short and J 1 base short, with 9 bases between. The CDR3 consists of 13 residues. The CDR3: CASSTPGSYEQYF. The CDR3 coding sequence is TGTGCCAGCAGCACACCGGGTTCCTACGAGCAGTACTTC.

The rearrangement joins TRBV3-1 (or the pseudogene TRBV3-2) to TRBJ2-7; TRBD2 agrees at 9 bases. The length of the CDR3 is 16 residues. Germline V gene lookup returns CDR1 LGHDT and CDR2 YNNKEL (reference sequence). V shed 0 bases, J shed 5 bases, and the junction held 8 bases outside the gene matches. For the CDR3, the DNA is TGTGCCAGCAGCCAAGATCAGGGACTAGCATGGAACGAGCAGTACTTC. Its translation is CASSQDQGLAWNEQYF.

In its sample, this clone was seen once. V is TRBV7-8 and J is TRBJ2-5; no firm D call. Between the trimmed V and J ends, which lost 2 bases and 0 bases, there was a span of 7 bases. CDR1 SGHVS and CDR2 FQNEAQ come from the germline V gene. This CDR3 is 14 amino acids long. Here the CDR3 reads CASSLRQYQETQYF. DNA of the CDR3: TGTGCCAGCAGCTTACGTCAGTACCAAGAGACCCAGTACTTC. Full variable domain (remainder filled in from reference TRBV7-8 and TRBJ2-5): GAGVSQSPRYKVAKRGQDVALRCDPISGHVSLFWYQQALGQGPEFLTYFQNEAQLDKSGLPSDRFFAERPEGSVSTLKIQRTQQEDSAVYLCASSLRQYQETQYFGPGTRLLVL.

This chain connects TRBV15 to TRBJ2-3; possible D gene TRBD1, 6 bases. V was cut by 1 base and J by 3 bases, with 11 bases left in between. This CDR3 is 15 amino acids long. Germline loops: CDR1 LNHNV, CDR2 YYDKDF (reference sequence). CDR3 protein: CATSRAGARTDTQYF. The CDR3 DNA follows: TGTGCCACCAGCAGAGCAGGGGCTAGGACAGATACGCAGTATTTT.

This chain connects TRBV30 to TRBJ1-2; 8 nucleotides align to TRBD1. The CDR3 length is 17 residues. After removal of 1 base from V and 2 bases from J, the junction contained 12 bases not matched to a gene. Germline assignment: CDR1 GTSNPN and CDR2 SVGIG (reference sequence). DNA of the CDR3: TGTGCCTGGAGTGGGCCGAGACTTGGACAGGGAAACTATGGCTACACCTTC. Translation gives CAWSGPRLGQGNYGYTF.

V is TRBV7-2 and J is TRBJ2-7; 8 nucleotides align to TRBD2. From germline, CDR1 is SGHTA and CDR2 FQGNSA. The trim removed 1 base at V and 7 bases at J, leaving 6 bases unmatched. This CDR3 spans 14 amino acids. The DNA for the CDR3 is TGTGCCAGCAGCTTAGGGACTAGCCCGCCGGAGCAGTACTTC. It specifies CASSLGTSPPEQYF.

The rearrangement links TRBV27 to TRBJ1-2; no clear D. This CDR3 is built from 16 residues. The ends were cut back, 4 bases at V and 3 bases at J, with 18 bases in the middle. Germline CDR1 and CDR2: MNHEY and SMNVEV (reference sequence). The CDR3 DNA is TGTGCCAGCAGTTCCCAAACCTCAGGCGATTACTATGGCTACACCTTC. Amino acid sequence: CASSSQTSGDYYGYTF.

The V and J genes are TRBV9 and TRBJ2-7, with a tentative D call TRBD1 (5 bases). The CDR3 consists of 15 residues. The V end lost 3 bases, the J end lost 2 bases, and 15 bases lay between the germline ends. Germline V gives CDR1 SGDLS, CDR2 YYNGEE. The CDR3 DNA reads TGTGCCAGCAGCGGACGGCAGGGCCAGCCCTACGAGCAGTACTTC. It specifies CASSGRQGQPYEQYF. The full variable domain, in which reference TRBV9 and TRBJ2-7 provide the parts outside the CDR3, is DSGVTQTPKHLITATGQRVTLRCSPRSGDLSVYWYQQSLDQGLQFLIQYYNGEERAKGNILERFSAQQFPDLHSELNLSSLELGDSALYFCASSGRQGQPYEQYFGPGTRLTVT.

The rearrangement links TRBV5-1 to TRBJ1-1, with 9 nucleotides matching TRBD1. The germline V gene has CDR1 SGHRS and CDR2 YFSETQ. J lost 4 bases, V lost 0 bases, and 4 bases had no gene match. The CDR3 runs to 15 residues. The CDR3 region has the DNA TGCGCCAGCAGCTTGGTAGGGACAGGGAGCACTGAAGCTTTCTTT. Its protein product is CASSLVGTGSTEAFF. The variable domain in full, completed from reference TRBV5-1 and TRBJ1-1, reads KAGVTQTPRYLIKTRGQQVTLSCSPISGHRSVSWYQQTPGQGLQFLFEYFSETQRNKGNFPGRFSGRQFSNSRSEMNVSTLELGDSALYLCASSLVGTGSTEAFFGQGTRLTVV.